The sequence of this T cell receptor (beta chain) was determined in a study of blood T cell repertoires in COVID-19. Study information: Acute and convalescent COVID-19 specimens originated in the United States, Italy and Spain. From T cells, B-cell-depleted T cells, or PBMCs came the material, which was cDNA or gDNA.

In the original workflow: Amplifying reference gene primers gave estimates of nucleated cell counts. Profiling relied on immunoSEQ multiplex PCR, and the TCRdb table lists in-frame clones only, not all of them. That table supplies the V and J calls and clone size; D and trimming were determined from the DNA. The sample has about 100,000 clones; 75% to 95% are singletons. CDR3 size: 15 residues. The V segment lost 0 bases and the J segment 8 bases; nucleotides outside the gene matches: 4. From germline, CDR1 is MNHNY and CDR2 SVGAGI (reference sequence). Sample: peripheral blood. The receptor's source is a man aged 18 to 35 with acute or convalescent COVID-19. This rearrangement joins TRBV6-6 to TRBJ1-6; 7 bases align to TRBD1. For the CDR3, the DNA is TGTGCCAGCAGTTACTCCGGCGGACAGGATTCACCCCTCCACTTT. It translates to CASSYSGGQDSPLHF.